This is a list of T cell receptor beta chains from one sample in a study of T cell responses to AZD1222 COVID-19 vaccine. The method was immunoSEQ multiplex PCR; TCRdb's version includes in-frame clones alone and lacks a portion of them. The table includes 95,000 to 120,000 clones, around 84% detected once. The specimen was peripheral blood, collected on day 0 of AZD1222 vaccination. These receptors were collected from an adult in good health. The CDR3 runs from the conserved cysteine through the conserved F or W. The D gene is left open where the match is weak.

d_call j_call v_call cdr3_nt cdr3_aa
TRBD1 TRBJ1-4 TRBV3-1/TRBV3-2 TGTGCCAGCAGCCACTCTGACAGGGCTTCATATGAAAAACTGTTTTTT CASSHSDRASYEKLFF
TRBD1 TRBJ2-2 TRBV19 TGTGCCAGTAGTTTGGGACAGACGACTCTAACCGGGGAGCTGTTTTTT CASSLGQTTLTGELFF
. TRBJ1-5 TRBV19 TGTGCCAGTAGTATAGACACCAGATCGGAGCCCCAGCATTTT CASSIDTRSEPQHF
. TRBJ1-2 TRBV7-2 TGTGCCAGCAGCCCGATGACAGCGAACTATGGCTACACCTTC CASSPMTANYGYTF
TRBD1 TRBJ1-5 TRBV9 TGTGCCAGCAGCGTAGGGGACAGGGACAGCCAGCCCCAGCATTTT CASSVGDRDSQPQHF
TRBD1 TRBJ1-3 TRBV29-1 TGCAGCGTGGGACAGGGTTACGGAAACACCATATATTTT CSVGQGYGNTIYF
. TRBJ1-2 TRBV12-3/TRBV12-4 TGTGCCAGCAGTTTCTCGGGATATGGCTACACCTTC CASSFSGYGYTF
. TRBJ1-3 TRBV12-2 TGTGCAAGTCGCTTACTGGTCCAGCCCCACTCTGGAAACACCATATATTTT CASRLLVQPHSGNTIYF
. TRBJ2-7 TRBV27 TGTGCCAGCAGTTTATCCCGGGTCGTAGGGCACGAGCAGTACTTC CASSLSRVVGHEQYF
. TRBJ1-1 TRBV27 TGTGCCAGCAGTTTATTTCGGGTCACTGAAGCTTTCTTT CASSLFRVTEAFF